This T cell receptor (beta chain) was identified during a study of T cell repertoires in cytomegalovirus infection. For the study at large: Based on public TCR beta signatures, there were indications of CMV infection and of a matching HLA type.

Findings of the study overall: Frequencies of public TCR beta families were cumulated, and this identified carriers of CMV plus the relevant HLA. CMV-specific HLA-C-restricted TCR beta clonotypes dominated the ex vivo response.

The CDR3 length is 13 residues. Germline-derived CDR1 and CDR2 are MNHNS and SASEGT. V was trimmed by 7 bases and J by 4 bases, leaving 13 bases between them. Comment on this clonotype: What it binds is not known.

TCRdb fed the reads into MiXCR, producing one record per CDR3 protein. Of some 800,000 distinct CDR3 sequences in the sample, 25% to 30% were seen once. The source of this sequence is a human donor in good health (CMV status not recorded). Some clones in this sample may be carry-over from other donors' samples. V usage is TRBV6-1 and J usage is TRBJ1-2, with unresolved D. This material consisted of cultured CD8+ T cells from PBMCs, taken from culture after CMV antigen stimulation. CDR3: CASMDRLIYGYTF. CDR3 DNA sequence: TGTGCCAGCATGGATCGTTTGATCTATGGCTACACCTTC.